This T cell receptor (beta chain) was identified in a study of CD8 T cells in ankylosing spondylitis (dated by TCRdb to 2016 to 2017). General notes on the study: To find TCR variants linked to disease, the study profiled T cell receptor beta repertoires in ankylosing spondylitis patients and healthy donors. The whole study cohort included over a hundred healthy donors and some 27 ankylosing spondylitis patients. Peripheral blood samples were taken, and synovial fluid was additionally collected from ankylosing spondylitis patients. Study-wide conclusions, independent of this receptor: Some TCR beta motif variants had previously been reported in synovial fluid and blood of reactive arthritis patients, which suggested common disease-initiation mechanisms. A CD8+ phenotype was shown by the disease-linked clones, which were found at relatively low frequencies in peripheral blood. Blood from ankylosing spondylitis patients appeared to be characterized by a TCR beta motif made up of about 8 highly homologous amino acid variants. Significant enrichment of the disease-linked clones was reported in matched synovial fluid samples from ankylosing spondylitis patients.

V is trimmed back by 0 bases and J by 6 bases, and the junction contains 4 bases that no gene match accounts for. The CDR3, cysteine through phenylalanine, is 15 amino acids long. The sequence is cut down to CDR3 DNA, 45 bases in frame from base 1. The germline V gene sets CDR1 to SGHRS and CDR2 to YFSETQ. This clonotype was counted at least ten times. No antigen is known for it. Nothing much larger sits one base from this clone, and base qualities are not available. Sequenced using an Illumina HiSeq 2500. Quantitative 5'-RACE with molecular barcodes was the method used to prepare the TCR beta libraries. The study's processing was this. A new computational method based on a probabilistic model of VDJ rearrangement was used to identify disease-linked TCR variants. TCRdb handled the public reads itself, with Q25 trimming in fastp and clone calling in MiXCR, and kept productive beta chains. Records with the same CDR3 protein are collapsed into one entry carrying the most frequent genes and DNA. These V and J calls derive from TCRdb rather than the authors' analysis. The sample table lists about 52,000 distinct CDR3 sequences, approximately 7% of them with a count of one. The ten biggest clones cover about 8.5% of the sample.

The source is a female donor with ankylosing spondylitis or in good health (not recorded which). The sample comprised blood, either unsorted or a sorted T cell fraction (not recorded which). In this chain, TRBV5-1 is recombined with TRBJ1-2, and TRBD1 matches 11 of the central bases. The CDR3 reads CASSLEGTGGDGYTF. The nucleotide sequence is given as TGCGCCAGCAGCTTGGAGGGGACAGGGGGAGATGGCTACACCTTC. The CDR3, completed at both ends by the reference TRBV5-1 and TRBJ1-2 genes, gives the full variable domain KAGVTQTPRYLIKTRGQQVTLSCSPISGHRSVSWYQQTPGQGLQFLFEYFSETQRNKGNFPGRFSGRQFSNSRSEMNVSTLELGDSALYLCASSLEGTGGDGYTFGSGTRLTVV.